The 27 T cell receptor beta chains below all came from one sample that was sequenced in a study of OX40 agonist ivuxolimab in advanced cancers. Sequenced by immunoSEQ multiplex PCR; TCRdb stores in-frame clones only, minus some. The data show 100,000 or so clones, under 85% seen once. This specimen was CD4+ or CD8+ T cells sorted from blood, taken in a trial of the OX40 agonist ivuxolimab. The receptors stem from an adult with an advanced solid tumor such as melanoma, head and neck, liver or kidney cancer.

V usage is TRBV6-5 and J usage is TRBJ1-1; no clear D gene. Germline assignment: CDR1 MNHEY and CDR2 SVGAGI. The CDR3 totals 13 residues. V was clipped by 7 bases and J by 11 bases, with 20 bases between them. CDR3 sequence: CASTPGALGDAFF. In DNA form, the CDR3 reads TGTGCCAGCACTCCCGGCGCACTCGGGGATGCTTTCTTT.

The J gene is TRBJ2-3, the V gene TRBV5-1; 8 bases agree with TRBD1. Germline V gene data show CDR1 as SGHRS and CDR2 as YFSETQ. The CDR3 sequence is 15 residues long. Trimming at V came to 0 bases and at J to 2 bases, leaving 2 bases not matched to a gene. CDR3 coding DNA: TGCGCCAGCAGCTTGGCGGACAGGGTCACAGATACGCAGTATTTT. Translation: CASSLADRVTDTQYF.

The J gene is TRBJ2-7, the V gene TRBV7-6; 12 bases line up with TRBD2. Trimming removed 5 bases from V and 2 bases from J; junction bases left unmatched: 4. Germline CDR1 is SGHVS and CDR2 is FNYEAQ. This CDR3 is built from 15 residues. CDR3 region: CASSRTSGATYEQYF. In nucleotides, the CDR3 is TGTGCCAGCAGCCGGACTAGCGGGGCAACCTACGAGCAGTACTTC.

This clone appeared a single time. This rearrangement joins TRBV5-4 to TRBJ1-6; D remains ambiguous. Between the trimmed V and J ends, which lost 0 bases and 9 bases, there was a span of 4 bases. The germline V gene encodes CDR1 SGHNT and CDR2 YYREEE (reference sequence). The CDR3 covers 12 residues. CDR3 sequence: CASSLGGSPLHF. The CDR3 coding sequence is TGTGCCAGCAGCTTGGGCGGTTCACCCCTCCACTTT. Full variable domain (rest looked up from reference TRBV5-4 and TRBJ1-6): ETGVTQSPTHLIKTRGQQVTLRCSSQSGHNTVSWYQQALGQGPQFIFQYYREEENGRGNFPPRFSGLQFPNYSSELNVNALELDDSALYLCASSLGGSPLHFGNGTRLTVT.

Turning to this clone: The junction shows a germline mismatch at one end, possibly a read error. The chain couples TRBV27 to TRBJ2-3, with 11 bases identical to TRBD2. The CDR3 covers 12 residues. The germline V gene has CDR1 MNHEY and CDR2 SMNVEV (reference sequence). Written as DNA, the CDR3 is TGTGCCAGCAGTTTATCGACGGGACTAGCGGTTTTT. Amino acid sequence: CASSLSTGLAVF.

The CDR3 region is CASSDGEDEQFF. The CDR3 region has the DNA TGTGCCAGCAGTGACGGGGAGGATGAGCAGTTCTTC. The J gene is TRBJ2-1, the V gene TRBV2; the D gene is possibly TRBD2 (6 bases). Trimming took 3 bases from V and 8 from J, leaving 8 bases between them. The germline V gene has CDR1 SNHLY and CDR2 FYNNEI. This CDR3 has 12 amino acids.

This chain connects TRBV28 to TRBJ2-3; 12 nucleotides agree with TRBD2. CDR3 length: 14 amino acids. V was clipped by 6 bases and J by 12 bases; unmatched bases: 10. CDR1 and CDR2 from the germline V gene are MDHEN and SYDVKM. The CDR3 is CASRPSGRAGVQYF. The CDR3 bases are TGTGCCAGCAGACCTAGCGGGAGGGCCGGTGTACAGTATTTT. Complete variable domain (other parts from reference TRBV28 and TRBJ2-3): DVKVTQSSRYLVKRTGEKVFLECVQDMDHENMFWYRQDPGLGLRLIYFSYDVKMKEKGDIPEGYSVSREKKERFSLILESASTNQTSMYLCASRPSGRAGVQYFGPGTRLTVL.

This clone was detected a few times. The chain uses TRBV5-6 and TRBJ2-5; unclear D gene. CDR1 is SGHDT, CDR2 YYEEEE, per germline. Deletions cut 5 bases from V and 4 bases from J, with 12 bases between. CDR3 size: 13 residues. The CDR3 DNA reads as TGTGCCAGCAGTTTTGTGGGTGGAGAGACCCAGTACTTC. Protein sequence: CASSFVGGETQYF. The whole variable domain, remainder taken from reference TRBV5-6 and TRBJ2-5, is DAGVTQSPTHLIKTRGQQVTLRCSPKSGHDTVSWYQQALGQGPQFIFQYYEEEERQRGNFPDRFSGHQFPNYSSELNVNALLLGDSALYLCASSFVGGETQYFGPGTRLLVL.

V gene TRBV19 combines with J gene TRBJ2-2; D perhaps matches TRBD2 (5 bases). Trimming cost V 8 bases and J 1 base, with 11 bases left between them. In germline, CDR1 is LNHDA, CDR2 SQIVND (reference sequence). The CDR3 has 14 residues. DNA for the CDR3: TGTGCCAGTTTGCGTCGGGAGAACACCGGGGAGCTGTTTTTT. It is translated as CASLRRENTGELFF.

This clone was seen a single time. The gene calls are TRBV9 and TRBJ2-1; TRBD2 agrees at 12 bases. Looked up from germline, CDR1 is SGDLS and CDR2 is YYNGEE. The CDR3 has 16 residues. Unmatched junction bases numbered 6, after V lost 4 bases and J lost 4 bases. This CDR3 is CASSPWTSGIYNEQFF. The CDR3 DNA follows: TGTGCCAGCAGCCCTTGGACTAGCGGGATATACAATGAGCAGTTCTTC.

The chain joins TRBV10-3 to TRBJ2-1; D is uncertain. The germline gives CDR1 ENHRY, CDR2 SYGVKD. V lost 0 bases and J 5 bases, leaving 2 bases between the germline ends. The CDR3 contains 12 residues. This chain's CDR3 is CAISESDNEQFF. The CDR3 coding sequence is TGTGCCATCAGTGAGTCGGACAATGAGCAGTTCTTC.

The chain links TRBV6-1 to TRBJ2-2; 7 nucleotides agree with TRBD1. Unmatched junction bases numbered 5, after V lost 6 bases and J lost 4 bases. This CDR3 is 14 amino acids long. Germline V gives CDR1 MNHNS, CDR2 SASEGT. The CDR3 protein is CASRDRSSTGELFF. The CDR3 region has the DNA TGTGCCAGCAGGGACAGGTCCTCCACCGGGGAGCTGTTTTTT.

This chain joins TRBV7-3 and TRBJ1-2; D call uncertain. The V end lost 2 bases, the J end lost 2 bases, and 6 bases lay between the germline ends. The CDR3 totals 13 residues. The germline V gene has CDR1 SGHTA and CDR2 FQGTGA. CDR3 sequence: CASSLEANYGYTF. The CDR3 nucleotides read TGTGCCAGCAGCTTAGAAGCCAACTATGGCTACACCTTC.

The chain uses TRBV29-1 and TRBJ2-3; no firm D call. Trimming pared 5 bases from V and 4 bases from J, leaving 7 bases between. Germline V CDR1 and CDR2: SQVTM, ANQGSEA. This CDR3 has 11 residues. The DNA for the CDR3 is TGCAGCGTTCTCCGGCCAGATACGCAGTATTTT. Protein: CSVLRPDTQYF.

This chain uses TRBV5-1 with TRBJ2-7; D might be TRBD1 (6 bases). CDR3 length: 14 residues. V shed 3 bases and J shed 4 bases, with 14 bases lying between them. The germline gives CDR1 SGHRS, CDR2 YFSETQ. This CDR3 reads CASSSGTYPYEQYF. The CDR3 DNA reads TGCGCCAGCAGCTCCGGGACATATCCTTACGAGCAGTACTTC.

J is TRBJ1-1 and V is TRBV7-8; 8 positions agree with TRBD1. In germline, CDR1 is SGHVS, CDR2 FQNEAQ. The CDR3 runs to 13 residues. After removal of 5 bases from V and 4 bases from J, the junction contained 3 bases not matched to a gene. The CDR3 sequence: CASSRTGSTEAFF. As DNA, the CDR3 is TGTGCCAGCAGCCGGACAGGGAGCACTGAAGCTTTCTTT.

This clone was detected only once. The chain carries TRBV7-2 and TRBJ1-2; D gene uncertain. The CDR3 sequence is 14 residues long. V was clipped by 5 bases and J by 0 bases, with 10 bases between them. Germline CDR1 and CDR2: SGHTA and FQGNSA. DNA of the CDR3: TGTGCCAGCAGCCCACTAATAGCTAACTATGGCTACACCTTC. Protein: CASSPLIANYGYTF.

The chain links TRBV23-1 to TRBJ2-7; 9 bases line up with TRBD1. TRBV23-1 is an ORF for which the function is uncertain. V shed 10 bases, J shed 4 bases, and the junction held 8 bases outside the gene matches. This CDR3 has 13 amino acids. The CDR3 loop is CANKDRGKYEQYF. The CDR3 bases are TGCGCCAACAAGGACAGGGGAAAATACGAGCAGTACTTC.

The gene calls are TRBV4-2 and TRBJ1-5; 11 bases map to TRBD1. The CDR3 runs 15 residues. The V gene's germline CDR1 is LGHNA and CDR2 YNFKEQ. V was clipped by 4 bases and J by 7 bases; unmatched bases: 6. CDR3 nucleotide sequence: TGTGCCAGCAGCCCGGGACAGGGGGGTTCACAGCCCCAGCATTTT. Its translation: CASSPGQGGSQPQHF.

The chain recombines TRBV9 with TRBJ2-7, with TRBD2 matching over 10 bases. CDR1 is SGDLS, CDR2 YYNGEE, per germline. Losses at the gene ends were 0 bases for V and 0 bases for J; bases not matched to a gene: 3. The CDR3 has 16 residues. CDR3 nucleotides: TGTGCCAGCAGCGTAGGATCTAGCGGGAGCTCCTACGAGCAGTACTTC. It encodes CASSVGSSGSSYEQYF. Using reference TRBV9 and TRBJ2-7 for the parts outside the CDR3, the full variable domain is DSGVTQTPKHLITATGQRVTLRCSPRSGDLSVYWYQQSLDQGLQFLIQYYNGEERAKGNILERFSAQQFPDLHSELNLSSLELGDSALYFCASSVGSSGSSYEQYFGPGTRLTVT.

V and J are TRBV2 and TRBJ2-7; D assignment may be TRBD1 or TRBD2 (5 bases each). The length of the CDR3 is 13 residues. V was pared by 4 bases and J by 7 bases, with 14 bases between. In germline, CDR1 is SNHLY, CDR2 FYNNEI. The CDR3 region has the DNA TGTGCCAGCAGTGTTTCGGGGCATGGTGAGCAGTACTTC. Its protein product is CASSVSGHGEQYF. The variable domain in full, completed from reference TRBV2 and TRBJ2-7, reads EPEVTQTPSHQVTQMGQEVILRCVPISNHLYFYWYRQILGQKVEFLVSFYNNEISEKSEIFDDQFSVERPDGSNFTLKIRSTKLEDSAMYFCASSVSGHGEQYFGPGTRLTVT.

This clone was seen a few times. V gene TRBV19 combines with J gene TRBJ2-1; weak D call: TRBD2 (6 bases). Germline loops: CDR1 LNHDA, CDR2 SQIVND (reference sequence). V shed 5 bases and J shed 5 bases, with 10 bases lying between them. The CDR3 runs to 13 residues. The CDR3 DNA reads TGTGCCAGTAGTCCCGGGAGCAACAATGAGCAGTTCTTC. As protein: CASSPGSNNEQFF.

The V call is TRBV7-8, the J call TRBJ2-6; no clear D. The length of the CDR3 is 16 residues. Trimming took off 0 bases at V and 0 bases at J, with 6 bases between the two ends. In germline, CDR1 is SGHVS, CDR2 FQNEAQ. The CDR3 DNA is TGTGCCAGCAGCTTAGCGCGGATCTCTGGGGCCAACGTCCTGACTTTC. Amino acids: CASSLARISGANVLTF.

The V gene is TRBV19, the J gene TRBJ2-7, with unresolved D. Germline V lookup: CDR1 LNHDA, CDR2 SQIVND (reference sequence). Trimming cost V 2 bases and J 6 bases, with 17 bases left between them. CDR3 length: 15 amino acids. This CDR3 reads CASSIFSGPGREQYF. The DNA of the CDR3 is TGTGCCAGTAGTATATTCTCGGGCCCCGGACGCGAGCAGTACTTC.

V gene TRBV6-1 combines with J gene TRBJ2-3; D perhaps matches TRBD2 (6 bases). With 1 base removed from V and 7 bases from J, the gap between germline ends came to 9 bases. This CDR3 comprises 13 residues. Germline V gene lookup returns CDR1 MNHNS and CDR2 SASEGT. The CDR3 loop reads CASSEGTSNTQYF. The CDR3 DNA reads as TGTGCCAGCAGTGAAGGTACTAGCAATACGCAGTATTTT.

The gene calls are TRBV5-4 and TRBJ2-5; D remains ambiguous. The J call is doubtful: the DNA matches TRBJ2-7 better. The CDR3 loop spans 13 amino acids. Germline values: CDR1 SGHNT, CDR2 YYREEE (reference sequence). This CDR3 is CASSPSGAYEQYF. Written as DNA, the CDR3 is TGTGCCAGCAGCCCCTCTGGGGCCTACGAGCAGTACTTC.

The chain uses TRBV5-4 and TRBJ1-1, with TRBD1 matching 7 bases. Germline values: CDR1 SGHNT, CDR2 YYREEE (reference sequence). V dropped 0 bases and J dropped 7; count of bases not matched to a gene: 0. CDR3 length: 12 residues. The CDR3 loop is CASSLGDSEAFF. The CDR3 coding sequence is TGTGCCAGCAGCTTGGGGGACAGTGAAGCTTTCTTT.